This paragraph covers one T cell receptor beta chain sequence. The sample is drawn from a study of blood T cell repertoires in COVID-19. Study details: The samples span acute and convalescent COVID-19 from the United States, Italy and Spain. PBMCs, B-cell-depleted T cells, or T cells provided the cDNA or gDNA that made up the material.

Per the original methods: Estimation of nucleated cell counts relied on the amplification of reference gene primers. Measured with immunoSEQ multiplex PCR; TCRdb has only the in-frame clones, and not every one. The DNA was the basis for D and trimming; V, J and clone size are from that table. The data show 250,000 to 300,000 clones, roughly 83% seen once. This CDR3 has 14 amino acids. V lost 4 bases, J lost 1 base, and 3 bases stayed unmatched. Germline V gene sequence: CDR1 SGHRS, CDR2 YFSETQ. This rearrangement joins TRBV5-1 to TRBJ2-5, with 8 bases fitting TRBD2. Source material: peripheral blood. The clonotype comes from a man in his sixties who had recovered from COVID-19. The CDR3: CASSPGLVQETQYF. The CDR3, as DNA: TGCGCCAGCAGCCCGGGACTAGTCCAAGAGACCCAGTACTTC.